Shown below are 2 T cell receptor beta chains from a single sample sequenced in a study of T cell repertoires in cytomegalovirus infection (dated by TCRdb to the late 2010s). In the paper's terms, the treatment or condition label means: in vitro stimulation with specific CMV peptide epitopes to enrich CMV-specific T cells. These receptors have no known antigen. Sequencing was carried out with an Illumina HiSeq 1500. The public sequencing data were trimmed at Q25 with fastp and processed into clonotypes with MiXCR by TCRdb, which kept only in-frame beta chains. A single entry per CDR3 protein holds the most common genes and DNA from its merged rows. The sample table holds 450,000 to 550,000 distinct CDR3 sequences, of which about 39% were seen once. Around two fifths of the sample is taken by the ten largest. Sequencing was performed on cultured PBMCs, taken from culture after CMV antigen stimulation. The receptors originated from a human donor in good health (CMV status not recorded). Some clones in this sample may be carry-over from other donors' samples.

The table lists this clonotype with many counts. The chain combines TRBV7-2 with TRBJ2-5, with 8 bases that match TRBD2. This CDR3 has 15 amino acids. After removal of 7 bases from V and 5 bases from J, the junction contained 12 bases not matched to a gene. Germline lookup yields CDR1 SGHTA and CDR2 FQGNSA. CDR3 loop: CASTIRGGRGETQYF. The CDR3 bases are TGTGCCAGCACCATACGGGGGGGCCGTGGGGAGACCCAGTACTTC.

V usage is TRBV5-8 and J usage is TRBJ1-1, with D perhaps matching TRBD1 (5 bases). V lost 1 base, J lost 5 bases, and 12 bases lay in between. The CDR3 is 14 amino acids. From germline, CDR1 is SGHTS and CDR2 YDEGEE. Written as DNA, the CDR3 is TGTGCCAGCAGCTTGTTTTTGGGGGGAACTGAAGCTTTCTTT. Protein: CASSLFLGGTEAFF.